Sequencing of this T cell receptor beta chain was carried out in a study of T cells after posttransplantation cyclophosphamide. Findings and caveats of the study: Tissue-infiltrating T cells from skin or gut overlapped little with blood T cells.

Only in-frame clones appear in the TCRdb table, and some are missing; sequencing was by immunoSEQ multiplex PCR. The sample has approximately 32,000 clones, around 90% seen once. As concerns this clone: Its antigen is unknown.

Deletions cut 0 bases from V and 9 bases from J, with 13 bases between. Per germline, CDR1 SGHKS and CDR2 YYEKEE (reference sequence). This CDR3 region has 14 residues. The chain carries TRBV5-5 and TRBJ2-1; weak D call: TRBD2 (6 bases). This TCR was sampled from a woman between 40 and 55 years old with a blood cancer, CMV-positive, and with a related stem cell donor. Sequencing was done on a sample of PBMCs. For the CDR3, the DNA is TGTGCCAGCAGCTTGGCGTCCGGGGAGGTTGAGCAGTTCTTC. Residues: CASSLASGEVEQFF.